The 20 T cell receptor beta chains reported below all come from one sample, sequenced in a study of graft-versus-host responses after intestinal transplantation. Their target antigens are unknown. The protocol was immunoSEQ multiplex PCR, while the TCRdb copy is restricted to in-frame clones and leaves out a portion. The sample includes about 130,000 clones, about nine tenths seen only once; the top ten take approximately 0.2%. The material sequenced was unstimulated CD4+ T cells sorted from spleen or lymph node cells, taken before intestinal transplant. All receptors come from a human donor who received an intestinal transplant.

V is TRBV6-4 and J is TRBJ2-7; TRBD2 agrees at 10 bases. This CDR3 contains 14 residues. Germline V gene sequence: CDR1 MRHNA, CDR2 SNTAGT. Trimming took 8 bases from V and 3 from J; bases not matched to a gene: 7. The CDR3 DNA reads TGTGCCAGCCGCGGGACTAGCGTCAACTACGAGCAGTACTTC. Protein sequence: CASRGTSVNYEQYF.

The V call is TRBV9, the J call TRBJ2-7, with D perhaps TRBD1 (5 bases). V gave up 0 bases and J gave up 5 bases, with 15 bases separating them. Germline values: CDR1 SGDLS, CDR2 YYNGEE. The CDR3 spans 15 residues. The CDR3 loop reads CASSVAAWGWNEQYF. CDR3 in DNA: TGTGCCAGCAGCGTAGCGGCCTGGGGCTGGAACGAGCAGTACTTC. Looking up the rest from reference TRBV9 and TRBJ2-7 gives the full variable domain: DSGVTQTPKHLITATGQRVTLRCSPRSGDLSVYWYQQSLDQGLQFLIQYYNGEERAKGNILERFSAQQFPDLHSELNLSSLELGDSALYFCASSVAAWGWNEQYFGPGTRLTVT.

This chain joins TRBV10-3 and TRBJ2-1; 14 bases are a match to TRBD2. After removal of 6 bases from V and 2 bases from J, the junction contained 12 bases not matched to a gene. Germline-derived CDR1 and CDR2 are ENHRY and SYGVKD. The CDR3 loop spans 19 amino acids. CDR3 bases: TGTGCCATCAGCCAAACCCCGGGACTAGCGGGAGTAGCCTACAATGAGCAGTTCTTC. Translating it yields CAISQTPGLAGVAYNEQFF.

The rearrangement joins TRBV7-8 to TRBJ2-6; the D gene is possibly TRBD1 (7 bases). V shed 7 bases and J shed 0 bases, with 19 bases lying between them. Germline CDR1 SGHVS, CDR2 FQNEAQ. The CDR3 is 18 amino acids. The CDR3 nucleotides read TGTGCCAGCACCCTAGCCGCAGGGGGGTTCTCTGGGGCCAACGTCCTGACTTTC. Residues: CASTLAAGGFSGANVLTF. Variable domain in full (rest from reference TRBV7-8 and TRBJ2-6): GAGVSQSPRYKVAKRGQDVALRCDPISGHVSLFWYQQALGQGPEFLTYFQNEAQLDKSGLPSDRFFAERPEGSVSTLKIQRTQQEDSAVYLCASTLAAGGFSGANVLTFGAGSRLTVL.

The chain couples TRBV28 to TRBJ2-7; the D gene is possibly TRBD2 (5 bases). V lost 6 bases and J 2 bases, leaving 14 bases between the germline ends. Germline V gives CDR1 MDHEN, CDR2 SYDVKM. CDR3 length: 14 amino acids. Here the CDR3 reads CASREPLAPYEQYF. The CDR3, as DNA: TGTGCCAGCAGGGAACCTCTAGCCCCCTACGAGCAGTACTTC.

V is TRBV5-1 and J is TRBJ2-2, with 7 bases lining up with TRBD1. V gave up 0 bases and J gave up 0 bases; unmatched junction bases: 2. The CDR3 is 16 residues long. Per the germline V gene, CDR1 is SGHRS and CDR2 is YFSETQ. The DNA of the CDR3 is TGCGCCAGCAGCTTGGAAGGGGGCCCGAACACCGGGGAGCTGTTTTTT. Its translation is CASSLEGGPNTGELFF.

V and J are TRBV9 and TRBJ1-2; D is unclear. The CDR3 covers 14 residues. Germline CDR1 is SGDLS and CDR2 is YYNGEE. Between the trimmed V and J ends, which lost 4 bases and 5 bases, there was a span of 15 bases. This CDR3 is CASSSDGSFYGYTF. The CDR3 DNA reads TGTGCCAGCAGCTCCGATGGGAGCTTTTATGGCTACACCTTC.

The rearrangement links TRBV11-2 to TRBJ2-1; D is unclear. Germline CDR1 SGHAT, CDR2 FQNNGV. This CDR3 is 16 amino acids long. V was pared by 6 bases and J by 0 bases, with 15 bases between. CDR3 protein: CASRTSLISSYNEQFF. Written as DNA, the CDR3 is TGTGCCAGCAGGACCTCACTTATCAGCTCCTACAATGAGCAGTTCTTC.

CDR3 coding DNA: TGCGCCAGCAGCAGACAGGGTGTCCCTGGAAACACCATATATTTT. Translated: CASSRQGVPGNTIYF. The chain is built from TRBV5-1 and TRBJ1-3; 7 nucleotides line up with TRBD1. Looked up from germline, CDR1 is SGHRS and CDR2 is YFSETQ. This CDR3 contains 15 residues. After removal of 4 bases from V and 2 bases from J, the junction contained 6 bases not matched to a gene.

The rearrangement links TRBV29-1 to TRBJ2-1; 13 bases are a match to TRBD2. The germline CDR1 and CDR2 sequences are SQVTM and ANQGSEA. The junction had 6 bases not matched to a gene; V was cut back by 7 bases and J by 9 bases. CDR3 length: 13 residues. The CDR3 spells CSGGLAGASEQFF. CDR3 sequence (DNA): TGCAGCGGTGGACTAGCGGGAGCCAGTGAGCAGTTCTTC.

The chain joins TRBV7-2 to TRBJ1-2; D is undetermined. The V and J ends lost 5 bases and 7 bases respectively, with 14 bases between them. Looked up from germline, CDR1 is SGHTA and CDR2 is FQGNSA. This CDR3 is 13 amino acids long. CDR3 loop: CASSRAGDPGYTF. The DNA for the CDR3 is TGTGCCAGCAGCAGGGCAGGAGACCCTGGCTACACCTTC.

The chain has TRBV27 and TRBJ2-7; D might be TRBD1 (7 bases). Germline CDR1 and CDR2: MNHEY and SMNVEV (reference sequence). There are 16 residues in the CDR3. V was cut by 2 bases and J by 0 bases, with 14 bases left in between. CDR3 nucleotide sequence: TGTGCCAGCAGTTTAACTGGAGGGACAGCCTCCTACGAGCAGTACTTC. It codes for CASSLTGGTASYEQYF.

CDR3 sequence reads: CASSPRTWTSGNIQYF. The CDR3 DNA sequence: TGTGCCAGCAGCCCTAGGACTTGGACTAGCGGAAACATTCAGTACTTC. The rearrangement uses TRBV7-9 and TRBJ2-4; 10 bases are a match to TRBD2. This CDR3 has 16 amino acids. J was trimmed by 6 bases and V by 5 bases; bases with no gene match: 10. Germline assignment: CDR1 SEHNR and CDR2 FQNEAQ (reference sequence). The entire variable domain, with the rest obtained from reference TRBV7-9 and TRBJ2-4, is as follows: DTGVSQNPRHKITKRGQNVTFRCDPISEHNRLYWYRQTLGQGPEFLTYFQNEAQLEKSRLLSDRFSAERPKGSFSTLEIQRTEQGDSAMYLCASSPRTWTSGNIQYFGAGTRLSVL.

The V and J genes are TRBV6-5 and TRBJ1-1; a weak D match, TRBD1 (6 bases). V lost 6 bases, J lost 3 bases, and 11 bases lay in between. This CDR3 has 13 residues. CDR1 and CDR2 (germline): MNHEY, SVGAGI. In DNA, the CDR3 is TGTGCCAGCAGCCAAACAGGGTACACTGAAGCTTTCTTT. Its protein product is CASSQTGYTEAFF.

A single count supports this clone. The genes are TRBV5-1 and TRBJ1-5, with D uncertain. The V gene lost 3 bases and the J gene lost 6 bases, with 13 bases spanning the gap. This CDR3 is built from 14 residues. Germline CDR1 is SGHRS and CDR2 is YFSETQ. DNA for the CDR3: TGCGCCAGCAGCTCAGACGGGGTGGGTCAGCCCCAGCATTTT. This codes for CASSSDGVGQPQHF.

This clone occurred a few times. This sequence joins TRBV5-6 and TRBJ1-4, with TRBD1 identical over 8 bases. Losses at the gene ends were 5 bases for V and 4 bases for J; bases not matched to a gene: 10. Per germline, CDR1 SGHDT and CDR2 YYEEEE. There are 16 residues in the CDR3. The chain's CDR3 is CASSRGGQAYNEKLFF. The CDR3 nucleotides are TGTGCCAGCAGTAGGGGGGGACAGGCTTATAATGAAAAACTGTTTTTT.

Only one count was recorded for this clone. The chain carries TRBV7-8 and TRBJ2-6, with D tentatively TRBD1 or TRBD2 (5 bases each). V gave up 7 bases and J gave up 2 bases, with 18 bases separating them. The V gene's germline CDR1 is SGHVS and CDR2 FQNEAQ. The CDR3 runs 17 residues. CDR3 nucleotide sequence: TGTGCCAGCACCGGGGACGTACTAATGGCTGGGGCCAACGTCCTGACTTTC. This sequence encodes CASTGDVLMAGANVLTF. Full variable domain (outside the CDR3, taken from reference TRBV7-8 and TRBJ2-6): GAGVSQSPRYKVAKRGQDVALRCDPISGHVSLFWYQQALGQGPEFLTYFQNEAQLDKSGLPSDRFFAERPEGSVSTLKIQRTQQEDSAVYLCASTGDVLMAGANVLTFGAGSRLTVL.

This clone turned up a few times. The gene calls are TRBV5-4 and TRBJ2-5, with TRBD2 identical over 7 bases. In germline, CDR1 is SGHNT, CDR2 YYREEE (reference sequence). J lost 3 bases, V lost 0 bases, and 8 bases had no gene match. This CDR3 contains 16 residues. The CDR3 coding sequence is TGTGCCAGCAGCTTGGGTCTCGGCGGGAGAAAAGAGACCCAGTACTTC. It codes for CASSLGLGGRKETQYF.

The chain combines TRBV15 with TRBJ2-7, with 7 bases lining up with TRBD2. The junction had 8 bases not matched to a gene; V was cut back by 1 base and J by 5 bases. There are 15 residues in the CDR3. CDR1 is LNHNV, CDR2 YYDKDF, per germline (reference sequence). The CDR3 bases are TGTGCCACCAGCAGAGCGGGGAGGGTATGGGACGAGCAGTACTTC. Translated, it gives CATSRAGRVWDEQYF.

This clone was detected only once. This sequence joins TRBV7-9 and TRBJ2-7; TRBD1 matches at 10 bases. Germline V gene data show CDR1 as SEHNR and CDR2 as FQNEAQ (reference sequence). The V gene end was trimmed by 4 bases and the J gene end by 2 bases; junction bases not matched to a gene: 2. The CDR3 length is 14 residues. CDR3 nucleotides: TGTGCCAGCAGCTCTGGACAGGGGGCCTACGAGCAGTACTTC. This encodes CASSSGQGAYEQYF.